These 12 T cell receptor beta chains share one sample of origin, sequenced in a study of CD8 T cells in Susac syndrome. RNA was extracted with the RNeasy kit, and a quantity of roughly 0.45 to 1 ug was reverse transcribed using random hexamers. TCRdb redid the calling of the immunoSEQ multiplex PCR reads with MiXCR, one entry per CDR3 protein. The table records some 120,000 distinct CDR3 sequences, around 94% of them present only once. Sequenced input: CD4+ T cells from PBMCs. These TCRs come from a human donor in good health.

In this sample, this clonotype turned up once. The chain joins TRBV10-3 to TRBJ2-7; D may correspond to TRBD1 or TRBD2 (5 bases each). This CDR3 contains 16 residues. The germline gives CDR1 ENHRY, CDR2 SYGVKD. With 3 bases removed from V and 3 bases from J, the gap between germline ends came to 18 bases. Here the CDR3 reads CAISDPGRKTRYEQYF. The CDR3 DNA reads as TGTGCCATCAGTGATCCGGGACGTAAGACTCGCTACGAGCAGTACTTC.

The V and J genes are TRBV5-6 and TRBJ2-3; TRBD1 matches at 10 bases. The CDR3 is 15 amino acids. After removal of 2 bases from V and 3 bases from J, the junction contained 3 bases not matched to a gene. Germline V CDR1 and CDR2: SGHDT, YYEEEE. CDR3 amino acids: CASSLGQGGTDTQYF. The CDR3 nucleotides read TGTGCCAGCAGCTTAGGACAGGGGGGGACAGATACGCAGTATTTT.

This clonotype was detected once. The gene calls are TRBV19 and TRBJ1-1; no firm D call. V lost 7 bases to trimming and J lost 1 base, with 13 bases between them. The CDR3 spans 14 residues. In germline, CDR1 is LNHDA, CDR2 SQIVND (reference sequence). This CDR3 is CASNSFPENTEAFF. DNA for the CDR3: TGTGCCAGTAATTCATTTCCCGAGAACACTGAAGCTTTCTTT.

This rearrangement joins TRBV24-1 to TRBJ1-1, with 7 nucleotides matching TRBD1. This CDR3 comprises 14 residues. The germline gives CDR1 KGHDR, CDR2 SFDVKD. The J segment lost 0 bases and the V segment lost 7 bases, leaving 4 bases of the junction unmatched. Written as DNA, the CDR3 is TGTGCCACCAGCGAAGGGGGCCTGAACACTGAAGCTTTCTTT. Its protein is CATSEGGLNTEAFF.

The rearrangement links TRBV15 to TRBJ2-5; D is undetermined. The ends were cut back, 0 bases at V and 5 bases at J, with 7 bases in the middle. Germline V gene lookup returns CDR1 LNHNV and CDR2 YYDKDF (reference sequence). The CDR3 extends over 13 amino acids. CDR3 protein: CATSRDRRETQYF. CDR3 bases: TGTGCCACCAGCAGAGATCGGCGGGAGACCCAGTACTTC.

This clonotype was picked up one time. The gene calls are TRBV30 and TRBJ1-4; unclear D gene. Germline V gene sequence: CDR1 GTSNPN, CDR2 SVGIG (reference sequence). The CDR3 is made up of 13 amino acids. Trimming left V 8 bases short and J 8 bases short, with 18 bases between. The CDR3 nucleotides read TGTGCCACAGAGGAAGCTAGGAGAGAAAAACTGTTTTTT. It translates to CATEEARREKLFF.

This sequence joins TRBV14 and TRBJ2-1, with 9 bases aligning to TRBD1. This CDR3 has 15 residues. The germline V gene has CDR1 SGHDN and CDR2 FVKESK. After removal of 2 bases from V and 6 bases from J, the junction contained 5 bases not matched to a gene. The CDR3 DNA follows: TGTGCCAGCAGCCAATTACAGGGGGCGTTCAATGAGCAGTTCTTC. It is translated as CASSQLQGAFNEQFF.

The chain links TRBV11-2 to TRBJ1-1, with D unresolved. V lost 1 base, J lost 7 bases, and 10 bases lay in between. This CDR3 has 13 residues. Germline V CDR1 and CDR2: SGHAT, FQNNGV. The CDR3 reads CASSLVRHGEAFF. The CDR3 DNA reads TGTGCCAGCAGCTTAGTTCGTCACGGTGAAGCTTTCTTT.

This clonotype appeared once. The chain is built from TRBV21-1 and TRBJ1-2; no check of the table's D call, TRBD1, against the DNA was made. TRBV21-1 represents a pseudogene. The CDR3 totals 15 residues. The CDR3 DNA sequence: TGTGCCAGCAGCGAAGACAGGGACGGTTGCTATGGCTACACCTTC. Its protein is CASSEDRDGCYGYTF.

This clonotype appeared a few times. The chain joins TRBV18 to TRBJ2-7, with D possibly TRBD1 on 6 matching bases. CDR1 KGHSH and CDR2 LQKENI come from the germline V gene. CDR3 length: 14 residues. Trimming left V 3 bases short and J 0 bases short, with 9 bases between. The CDR3 region is CASSPGQSSYEQYF. The CDR3 bases are TGTGCCAGCTCACCTGGACAGAGCTCCTACGAGCAGTACTTC.

Only one count was recorded for this clonotype. The chain has TRBV3-1 and TRBJ2-1; 10 bases match TRBD2. This CDR3 is 16 amino acids long. Germline lookup yields CDR1 LGHDT and CDR2 YNNKEL (reference sequence). The V gene end was trimmed by 3 bases and the J gene end by 12 bases; junction bases not matched to a gene: 14. The CDR3 reads CASSHSWASGRGRQFF. CDR3 in DNA: TGTGCCAGCAGCCATTCTTGGGCTAGCGGGAGAGGTAGGCAGTTCTTC.

The chain combines TRBV7-2 with TRBJ2-7; D tentatively reads TRBD1 or TRBD2 (6 bases each). Trimming pared 5 bases from V and 5 bases from J, leaving 13 bases between. CDR1 and CDR2 from the germline V gene are SGHTA and FQGNSA. The CDR3 is made up of 13 amino acids. In DNA, the CDR3 is TGTGCCAGCAGCCCTCAGGGGAGGCACGAGCAGTACTTC. Translation gives CASSPQGRHEQYF.